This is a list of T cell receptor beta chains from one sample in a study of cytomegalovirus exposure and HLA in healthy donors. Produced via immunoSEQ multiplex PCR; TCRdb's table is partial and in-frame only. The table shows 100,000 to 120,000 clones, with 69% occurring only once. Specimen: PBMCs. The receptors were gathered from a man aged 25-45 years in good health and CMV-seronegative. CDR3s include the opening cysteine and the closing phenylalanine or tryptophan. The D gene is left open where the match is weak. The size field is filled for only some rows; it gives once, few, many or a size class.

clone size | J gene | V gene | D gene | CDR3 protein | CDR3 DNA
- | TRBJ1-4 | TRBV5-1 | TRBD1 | CASSSTGSATNEKLFF | TGCGCCAGCAGCTCGACAGGGTCGGCAACTAATGAAAAACTGTTTTTT
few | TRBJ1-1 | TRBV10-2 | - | CASSEFGMGGAFF | TGCGCCAGCAGTGAGTTTGGTATGGGGGGAGCTTTCTTT
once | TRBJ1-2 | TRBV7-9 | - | CASTSGYGYTF | TGTGCCAGCACCTCCGGCTATGGCTACACCTTC
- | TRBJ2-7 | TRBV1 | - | CTSSQDPVSYEQYF | TGCACCAGCAGCCAAGATCCAGTCTCCTACGAGCAGTACTTC
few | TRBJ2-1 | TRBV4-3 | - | CASSQEEHRVASEQFF | TGCGCCAGCAGCCAAGAAGAGCACAGGGTGGCGTCTGAGCAGTTCTTC
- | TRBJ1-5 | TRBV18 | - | CASSPIEGTRGNQPQHF | TGTGCCAGCTCACCGATAGAAGGGACAAGGGGCAATCAGCCCCAGCATTTT
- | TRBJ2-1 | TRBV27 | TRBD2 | CASTALAGGRNEQFF | TGTGCCAGCACCGCACTAGCGGGAGGGAGGAATGAGCAGTTCTTC
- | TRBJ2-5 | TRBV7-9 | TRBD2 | CASSLEGLEGETQYF | TGTGCCAGCAGCTTAGAGGGACTAGAGGGAGAGACCCAGTACTTC
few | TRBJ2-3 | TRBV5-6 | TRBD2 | CASNLAGGYTQYF | TGTGCCAGCAACCTAGCGGGAGGTTATACGCAGTATTTT
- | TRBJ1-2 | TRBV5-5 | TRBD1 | CASRKDRGLLGYGYTF | TGTGCCAGCAGAAAGGACAGGGGGCTTCTAGGCTATGGCTACACCTTC
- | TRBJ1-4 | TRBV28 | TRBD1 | CASTSGQAETNEKLFF | TGTGCCAGCACCTCGGGACAGGCCGAAACTAATGAAAAACTGTTTTTT
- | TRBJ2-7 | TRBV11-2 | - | CASSLGVSSTYEQYF | TGTGCCAGCAGCTTAGGTGTGAGTAGCACCTACGAGCAGTACTTC
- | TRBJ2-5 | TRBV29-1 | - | CSVTRRTGQETQYF | TGCAGCGTTACTAGACGGACGGGGCAAGAGACCCAGTACTTC
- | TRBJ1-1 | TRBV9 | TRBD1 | CASSDRGHTEAFF | TGTGCCAGCAGCGACAGGGGTCACACTGAAGCTTTCTTT
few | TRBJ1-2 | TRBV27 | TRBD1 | CASSPTGNYGYTF | TGTGCCAGCAGCCCGACAGGGAACTATGGCTACACCTTC
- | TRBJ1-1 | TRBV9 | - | CASSVVTGNTEAFF | TGTGCCAGCAGCGTAGTGACAGGGAACACTGAAGCTTTCTTT
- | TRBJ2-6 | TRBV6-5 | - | CASRMGYSGANGLTF | TGTGCCAGCAGAATGGGATACTCTGGGGCCAACGGCCTGACTTTC
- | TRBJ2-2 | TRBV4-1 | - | CASSQEGGGTGELFF | TGCGCCAGCAGCCAGGAGGGGGGAGGGACCGGGGAGCTGTTTTTT